This T cell receptor (beta chain) was sequenced in a study of blood T cell repertoires in COVID-19. Here immunoSEQ multiplex PCR was the method, and the copy in TCRdb shows in-frame clones only, minus some. The sample records roughly 500,000 clones, 70% to 90% being singletons. The CDR3 spans 16 residues. With 0 bases removed from V and 4 bases from J, the gap between germline ends came to 16 bases. CDR1 and CDR2 (germline): SGHNT, YENEEA. V gene TRBV11-3 combines with J gene TRBJ2-7; a weak D match, TRBD2 (6 bases). This TCR derives from a middle-aged woman who had recovered from COVID-19. Sequenced sample: PBMCs or T cells enriched from blood (not recorded which). CDR3 nucleotides: TGTGCCAGCAGCTTAGATTATCGGGGGAGCCTATACGAGCAGTACTTC. Its translation: CASSLDYRGSLYEQYF.